These T cell receptor beta chains were read from a single sample in a study of control samples from healthy donors and cancer patients. Using immunoSEQ multiplex PCR, the repertoire was profiled, and TCRdb retains in-frame clones only, with some absent. The sample lists about 120,000 clones; more than 75% were seen once. The specimen sequenced was blood. The source is a man aged 25-45 years in good health. Each CDR3 is given without its conserved first and last residue. Each record gives: clone size, V gene, CDR3 protein. A row's size may be missing; if present it is once, few, many or a size class.

clone_size: .; v_call: TRBV6-6; cdr3_aa: ASSPQKTGNRARGYT
clone_size: .; v_call: TRBV19; cdr3_aa: ASGDRLDSPLH
clone_size: .; v_call: TRBV5-4; cdr3_aa: ASSSGGEFNQPQH
clone_size: .; v_call: TRBV6-5; cdr3_aa: ASSYTTEYSTDTQY
clone_size: .; v_call: TRBV6-5; cdr3_aa: ASSYPSTDTQY
clone_size: .; v_call: TRBV19; cdr3_aa: ASRTGIDNSPLH
clone_size: .; v_call: TRBV30; cdr3_aa: AWSLQGSQPQH
clone_size: .; v_call: TRBV5-4; cdr3_aa: ASTLYNQETQY
clone_size: .; v_call: TRBV30; cdr3_aa: AVDGYT
clone_size: few; v_call: TRBV4-1; cdr3_aa: ASSQDGTTYNSPLH
clone_size: .; v_call: TRBV7-2; cdr3_aa: ASSTMGTVYGYT
clone_size: .; v_call: TRBV11-3; cdr3_aa: ASSSPDSYGYT
clone_size: .; v_call: TRBV10-2; cdr3_aa: ASSEQGGTEAF
clone_size: .; v_call: TRBV12-5; cdr3_aa: ASGLLLPQGMDSPLH
clone_size: .; v_call: TRBV4-1; cdr3_aa: ASSQANQPQH
clone_size: .; v_call: TRBV18; cdr3_aa: ASSPYRQGITGELF
clone_size: .; v_call: TRBV4-1; cdr3_aa: ASSRKRNLNSPLH
clone_size: .; v_call: TRBV14; cdr3_aa: ASSRPPGGKEETQY
clone_size: .; v_call: TRBV10-3; cdr3_aa: AIRREGDNQPQH
clone_size: .; v_call: TRBV7-9; cdr3_aa: ASSASALRGTPLH
clone_size: .; v_call: TRBV10-3; cdr3_aa: AISDGGAGKETQY
clone_size: .; v_call: TRBV5-6; cdr3_aa: ASSLVTSMNTEAF
clone_size: .; v_call: TRBV19; cdr3_aa: ASEETAGGTNGELF
clone_size: .; v_call: TRBV10-3; cdr3_aa: AISDTDNEKLF
clone_size: .; v_call: TRBV30; cdr3_aa: AWSRDSLNQPQH
clone_size: .; v_call: TRBV27; cdr3_aa: ASSISGSPFGYT
clone_size: .; v_call: TRBV5-1; cdr3_aa: ASSQDRGPNSPLH
clone_size: .; v_call: TRBV4-1; cdr3_aa: ASSQDTGSGNTIY
clone_size: .; v_call: TRBV11-2; cdr3_aa: ASSLGQGGNTIY
clone_size: .; v_call: TRBV5-1; cdr3_aa: ASSSPSQETQY
clone_size: few; v_call: TRBV5-1; cdr3_aa: ASSPDGTDNQPQH
clone_size: .; v_call: TRBV4-2; cdr3_aa: ASSQERVQNTEAF
clone_size: .; v_call: TRBV29-1; cdr3_aa: SVEDSTTYEQY
clone_size: .; v_call: TRBV11-3; cdr3_aa: ASSFPRTGINTDTQY
clone_size: .; v_call: TRBV25-1; cdr3_aa: ASSSPAGGYYGYT
clone_size: .; v_call: TRBV18; cdr3_aa: ASSPGTVTGELF
clone_size: once; v_call: TRBV7-8; cdr3_aa: ASSLVQGNYGYT
clone_size: .; v_call: TRBV24-1; cdr3_aa: ATRLGTGQPPSTGELF
clone_size: .; v_call: TRBV7-8; cdr3_aa: ASSLDTRQNSPLH
clone_size: .; v_call: TRBV18; cdr3_aa: ASSPIKNTEAF
clone_size: .; v_call: TRBV24-1; cdr3_aa: ATSDFFSAETQY
clone_size: .; v_call: TRBV6-5; cdr3_aa: ASTPMGEGSPLH
clone_size: .; v_call: TRBV6-5; cdr3_aa: ASSYSWDRVNSPLH
clone_size: few; v_call: TRBV5-1; cdr3_aa: ASSLGRMVSGNTIY
clone_size: once; v_call: TRBV25-1; cdr3_aa: ASSEYGGNQPQH
clone_size: .; v_call: TRBV25-1; cdr3_aa: ASSEYFGGAANTEAF
clone_size: .; v_call: TRBV4-2; cdr3_aa: ASSRQITGVTGELF
clone_size: .; v_call: TRBV9; cdr3_aa: ASSASGAGTEAF
clone_size: .; v_call: TRBV24-1; cdr3_aa: ATRGRVNTEAF